The sequence of this TCR beta chain was determined in a study of T cells in Graves' hyperthyroidism and ophthalmopathy. Trimming pared 4 bases from V and 0 bases from J, leaving 13 bases between. The V gene's germline CDR1 is SNHLY and CDR2 FYNNEI. The CDR3 spans 15 residues. Amplification of TCR beta CDR3 regions was performed using RNA transcripts as template. The TCR CDR3 first-round RT-PCR relied on the HTBI primer set. TCRdb used MiXCR to reprocess the multiplex PCR reads, holding one entry per CDR3 protein. The sample yields roughly 380,000 distinct CDR3 sequences, approximately 13% seen once. This clonotype has ten or more counts. Its specificity is not known. Notes on the study in general: By a 13 V-J model, ophthalmopathy was set apart from stable hyperthyroidism.

Sequences were obtained from blood. The receptor was isolated from a woman younger than 30 with Graves' hyperthyroidism. The rearrangement links TRBV2 to TRBJ2-7; D gene unclear. In nucleotides, the CDR3 is TGTGCCAGCAGTGTAGACATTCTCAGCTCCTACGAGCAGTACTTC. Protein: CASSVDILSSYEQYF. The entire variable domain, with the rest obtained from reference TRBV2 and TRBJ2-7, is as follows: EPEVTQTPSHQVTQMGQEVILRCVPISNHLYFYWYRQILGQKVEFLVSFYNNEISEKSEIFDDQFSVERPDGSNFTLKIRSTKLEDSAMYFCASSVDILSSYEQYFGPGTRLTVT.